This TCR beta chain was identified in a study of shared clonotypes between healthy human individuals. The CDR3 contains 15 residues. Germline V gene sequence: CDR1 MNHEY, CDR2 SVGAGI. The J segment lost 7 bases and the V segment lost 4 bases, leaving 4 bases of the junction unmatched. The authors distributed each subset's genomic DNA evenly over several immunoSEQ plates. When replicate PCRs were run on unsorted PBMC, they used around 0.3 ug DNA, 25,000 to 30,000 T cell genomes. Sequenced by immunoSEQ multiplex PCR; TCRdb stores in-frame clones only, minus some. The table has some 96,000 clones, less than 60% seen once. Only Caucasian adults living in Nashville, Tennessee made up the donor group.

Sequencing was performed on PBMCs. The receptor's source is a woman between 35 and 50 years old in good health. Some clones in this sample may be carry-over from other donors' samples. The rearrangement links TRBV6-5 to TRBJ2-1, with 13 bases that match TRBD2. CDR3 coding DNA: TGTGCCAGCAGTTCCGGGACTAGCGGGATAAATGAGCAGTTCTTC. Translating it yields CASSSGTSGINEQFF.